These 22 T cell receptor beta chains were sequenced from one sample in a study of blood T cell repertoires in COVID-19. Clones were read by immunoSEQ multiplex PCR, and TCRdb kept only the in-frame ones, dropping some. The sample includes 150,000 to 200,000 clones, just under 90% of them seen just once. Sample: peripheral blood. The source is a man between 18 and 29 years old with active or convalescent COVID-19.

The rearrangement links TRBV3-1 (or the pseudogene TRBV3-2) to TRBJ1-1; perhaps TRBD1 as D (5 bases). V shed 3 bases and J shed 11 bases, with 22 bases lying between them. Germline CDR1 and CDR2: LGHDT and YNNKEL (reference sequence). This CDR3 comprises 15 residues. This CDR3 reads CASSQGGISGLSAFF. CDR3 DNA: TGTGCCAGCAGCCAGGGAGGAATATCGGGGCTGTCGGCTTTCTTT.

The chain employs TRBV18 and TRBJ1-6, with 11 bases lining up with TRBD1. The CDR3 covers 16 residues. After removal of 3 bases from V and 11 bases from J, the junction contained 9 bases not matched to a gene. Germline V gene lookup returns CDR1 KGHSH and CDR2 LQKENI. The CDR3 DNA reads as TGTGCCAGCTCACCTCTTTTCGGACAGGGGGCAACACCCCTCCACTTT. Amino acid sequence: CASSPLFGQGATPLHF.

This chain uses TRBV11-2 with TRBJ2-1; D is possibly TRBD1 (5 bases). Germline CDR1 SGHAT, CDR2 FQNNGV. The CDR3 sequence is 13 residues long. V was pared by 7 bases and J by 4 bases, with 11 bases between. CDR3: CASNSQGYNEQFF. The CDR3 DNA reads TGTGCCAGCAACTCCCAGGGTTACAATGAGCAGTTCTTC. The full variable domain, its missing parts supplied by reference TRBV11-2 and TRBJ2-1, is EAGVAQSPRYKIIEKRQSVAFWCNPISGHATLYWYQQILGQGPKLLIQFQNNGVVDDSQLPKDRFSAERLKGVDSTLKIQPAKLEDSAVYLCASNSQGYNEQFFGPGTRLTVL.

This rearrangement joins TRBV4-3 to TRBJ2-2, with 9 bases identical to TRBD1. Germline V gene sequence: CDR1 LGHNA, CDR2 YSLEER. With V trimmed by 0 bases and J by 2 bases, 7 bases remained unmatched. The CDR3 is 18 amino acids. The CDR3 coding sequence is TGCGCCAGCAGCCAAGATCTGACGGGACAGGGTAACACCGGGGAGCTGTTTTTT. Its translation is CASSQDLTGQGNTGELFF.

This chain links TRBV18 with TRBJ1-1; 9 bases fit TRBD1. This CDR3 spans 17 amino acids. Looked up from germline, CDR1 is KGHSH and CDR2 is LQKENI. V lost 4 bases to trimming and J lost 4 bases; unmatched junction nucleotides: 13. The CDR3 DNA is TGTGCCAGCTCACGGGGACAGGGCGGGGGTATGAGCACTGAAGCTTTCTTT. This encodes CASSRGQGGGMSTEAFF.

The rearrangement links TRBV19 to TRBJ1-6; 9 nucleotides match TRBD1. V was pared by 6 bases and J by 3 bases, with 12 bases of the junction left unmatched. The CDR3 has 18 amino acids. Germline-derived CDR1 and CDR2 are LNHDA and SQIVND (reference sequence). For the CDR3, the DNA is TGTGCCAGTAGGCCAGACGAAGGGACAGGGAGCTATAATTCACCCCTCCACTTT. Its translation is CASRPDEGTGSYNSPLHF. Based on the CDR3 plus reference TRBV19 and TRBJ1-6, the full variable domain is DGGITQSPKYLFRKEGQNVTLSCEQNLNHDAMYWYRQDPGQGLRLIYYSQIVNDFQKGDIAEGYSVSREKKESFPLTVTSAQKNPTAFYLCASRPDEGTGSYNSPLHFGNGTRLTVT.

The chain is built from TRBV28 and TRBJ1-1; no definite D call. Trimming stripped 5 bases from V and 11 bases from J, with 15 bases between. The CDR3 totals 12 residues. CDR1 is MDHEN, CDR2 SYDVKM, per germline. CDR3 bases: TGTGCCAGCAGTCCCCCAGTGACTGCGGCTTTCTTT. Encoded protein: CASSPPVTAAFF.

V usage is TRBV19 and J usage is TRBJ1-5; TRBD1 matches 8 bases. V lost 7 bases, J lost 5 bases, and 4 bases stayed unmatched. The germline V gene has CDR1 LNHDA and CDR2 SQIVND (reference sequence). This CDR3 has 13 amino acids. CDR3 protein: CASKDRGYQPQHF. DNA for the CDR3: TGTGCCAGTAAAGACAGGGGATATCAGCCCCAGCATTTT.

The chain links TRBV18 to TRBJ2-2; 13 bases line up with TRBD2. J was trimmed by 4 bases and V by 3 bases; bases with no gene match: 2. Germline CDR1 KGHSH, CDR2 LQKENI. This CDR3 is built from 16 residues. The CDR3 protein is CASSPGTSGTTGELFF. DNA for the CDR3: TGTGCCAGCTCACCGGGGACTAGCGGGACCACCGGGGAGCTGTTTTTT.

The chain links TRBV30 to TRBJ2-5; D is unclear. The V gene's germline CDR1 is GTSNPN and CDR2 SVGIG (reference sequence). This CDR3 is built from 12 residues. V was shortened by 1 base and J by 4 bases, with 7 bases between the two germline ends. The CDR3: CAWSDVGETQYF. For the CDR3, the DNA is TGTGCCTGGAGTGACGTCGGAGAGACCCAGTACTTC.

In DNA, the CDR3 is TGTGCCAGCAGCGTTACTAGAGAGTATTACGAGCAGTACGTC. Translating gives CASSVTREYYEQYV. The rearrangement links TRBV5-5 to TRBJ2-7; maybe TRBD2 (5 bases). Trimming took 4 bases from V and 4 from J, leaving 15 bases between them. Germline V gene data show CDR1 as SGHKS and CDR2 as YYEKEE (reference sequence). The CDR3 length is 14 residues.

The CDR3 here is CASRATGAEERAEAFF. The CDR3 coding sequence is TGTGCCAGCAGGGCGACAGGGGCCGAGGAGCGAGCTGAAGCTTTCTTT. The chain links TRBV27 to TRBJ1-1, with 8 bases identical to TRBD1. The V segment lost 6 bases and the J segment 6 bases; nucleotides outside the gene matches: 15. CDR3 length: 16 residues. In germline, CDR1 is MNHEY, CDR2 SMNVEV (reference sequence).

This rearrangement joins TRBV27 to TRBJ2-7; D is ambiguous. Germline CDR1 MNHEY, CDR2 SMNVEV (reference sequence). V was pared by 6 bases and J by 0 bases, with 12 bases between. CDR3 length: 14 amino acids. The CDR3 spells CASSHSYGSYEQYF. CDR3 coding DNA: TGTGCCAGCAGCCATTCCTACGGCTCCTACGAGCAGTACTTC.

The DNA of the CDR3 is TGTGCCAGTAGTATCCAGGTCCCCAGCCACCAGCCCCAGCATTTT. It yields the protein CASSIQVPSHQPQHF. The chain couples TRBV19 to TRBJ1-5; D unresolved. Germline V gene data show CDR1 as LNHDA and CDR2 as SQIVND (reference sequence). The CDR3 contains 15 residues. V was clipped by 3 bases and J by 7 bases, with 16 bases between them.

The chain has TRBV20-1 and TRBJ1-3; weak D call: TRBD1 (6 bases). The CDR3 consists of 13 residues. Trimming cost V 3 bases and J 2 bases, with 8 bases left between them. The germline CDR1 and CDR2 sequences are DFQATT and SNEGSKA (reference sequence). CDR3 sequence (DNA): TGCAGTGCTAGTCGGACAGCTGGAAACACCATATATTTT. This gives the protein CSASRTAGNTIYF.

This chain joins TRBV6-4 and TRBJ2-1, with D possibly TRBD1 on 7 matching bases. The germline gives CDR1 MRHNA, CDR2 SNTAGT. Trimming removed 0 bases from V and 7 bases from J, with 16 bases in between. The CDR3 is 16 amino acids. Here the CDR3 reads CASSDSRQGGSNEQFF. DNA of the CDR3: TGTGCCAGCAGTGACTCCCGACAGGGAGGTTCGAATGAGCAGTTCTTC.

This sequence joins TRBV9 and TRBJ1-6; 12 nucleotides align to TRBD1. With 2 bases clipped from V and 6 bases from J, the junction kept 3 bases outside the gene matches. The CDR3 sequence is 16 residues long. Germline lookup yields CDR1 SGDLS and CDR2 YYNGEE. The CDR3 DNA reads TGTGCCAGCAGCGTCGGGACAGGGGGCGGTAATTCACCCCTCCACTTT. This translates into CASSVGTGGGNSPLHF.

The chain has TRBV21-1 and TRBJ2-1; the table gives TRBD1 as D, unverified against the DNA. TRBV21-1 is a pseudogene segment. The CDR3 has 12 amino acids. As DNA, the CDR3 is TGTGCCAGCGGGGACAGATACAATGAGCAGTTCTTC. This gives the protein CASGDRYNEQFF.

V and J are TRBV18 and TRBJ2-4, with a weak D call TRBD2 (7 bases). The ends were cut back, 0 bases at V and 12 bases at J, with 12 bases in the middle. CDR1 and CDR2 from the germline V gene are KGHSH and LQKENI. CDR3 length equals 13 residues. CDR3: CASSPPGGRDQYF. CDR3 nucleotide sequence: TGTGCCAGCTCACCACCGGGGGGGCGCGATCAGTACTTC.

V gene TRBV11-2 combines with J gene TRBJ1-1, with a weak D call TRBD1 (6 bases). The germline gives CDR1 SGHAT, CDR2 FQNNGV. V was trimmed by 2 bases and J by 0 bases, leaving 10 bases between them. The CDR3 consists of 15 residues. The chain's CDR3 is CASSLSGGLNTEAFF. CDR3 DNA sequence: TGTGCCAGCAGCTTAAGTGGGGGCTTGAACACTGAAGCTTTCTTT.

The genes are TRBV24-1 and TRBJ1-2; D may be TRBD1 (5 bases). Germline V lookup: CDR1 KGHDR, CDR2 SFDVKD. V dropped 6 bases and J dropped 8 bases, with 21 bases sitting between them. The CDR3 loop spans 15 amino acids. The CDR3 coding sequence is TGTGCCACCAGTCAGACCGATAGCCCGGGGGGGGGCTACACCTTC. Amino acid sequence: CATSQTDSPGGGYTF.

The V call is TRBV7-2, the J call TRBJ1-1; TRBD1 matches at 8 bases. Germline V gene data show CDR1 as SGHTA and CDR2 as FQGNSA. V shed 6 bases and J 5 bases; nucleotides not matched to a gene: 8. CDR3 length equals 14 residues. The DNA for the CDR3 is TGTGCCAGCAGTCTAGCAGGGGGCAATACTGAAGCTTTCTTT. It codes for CASSLAGGNTEAFF. The whole variable domain, remainder taken from reference TRBV7-2 and TRBJ1-1, is GAGVSQSPSNKVTEKGKDVELRCDPISGHTALYWYRQSLGQGLEFLIYFQGNSAPDKSGLPSDRFSAERTGGSVSTLTIQRTQQEDSAVYLCASSLAGGNTEAFFGQGTRLTVV.